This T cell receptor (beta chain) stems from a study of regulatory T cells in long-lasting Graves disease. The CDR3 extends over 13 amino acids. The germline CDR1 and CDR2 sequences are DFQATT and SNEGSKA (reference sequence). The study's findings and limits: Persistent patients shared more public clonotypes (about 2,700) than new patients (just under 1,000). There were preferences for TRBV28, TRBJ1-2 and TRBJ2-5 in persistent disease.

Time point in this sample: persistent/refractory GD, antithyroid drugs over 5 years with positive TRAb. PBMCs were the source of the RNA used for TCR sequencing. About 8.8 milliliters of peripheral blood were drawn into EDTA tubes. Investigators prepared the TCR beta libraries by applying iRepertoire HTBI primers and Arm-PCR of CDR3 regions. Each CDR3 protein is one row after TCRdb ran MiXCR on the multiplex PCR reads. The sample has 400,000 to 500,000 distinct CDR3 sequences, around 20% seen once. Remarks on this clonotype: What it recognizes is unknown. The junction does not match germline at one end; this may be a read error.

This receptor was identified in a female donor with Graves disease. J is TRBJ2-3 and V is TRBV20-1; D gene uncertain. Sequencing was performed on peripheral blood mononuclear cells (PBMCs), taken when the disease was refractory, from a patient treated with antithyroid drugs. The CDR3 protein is CSVRDTRADTQYF. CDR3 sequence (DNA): TGCAGTGTTAGAGATACCCGGGCAGATACGCAGTATTTT.